The source of this T cell receptor (beta chain) is a study of blood T cell repertoires in COVID-19. Study summary: The samples span acute and convalescent COVID-19 from the United States, Italy and Spain.

As processed by the authors: Nucleated cell counts were estimated from reference gene primer amplification. Sequencing used immunoSEQ multiplex PCR; TCRdb keeps in-frame clones, though not all of them. V, J and clone size were drawn from that table, and D and trimming were deduced from the DNA. In the table there are 140,000 to 150,000 clones, 88% of which are singletons. Assignment of participants to cohorts was predicated upon participant-reported clinical history. The CDR3 has 19 residues. CDR1 SGHDN and CDR2 FVKESK come from the germline V gene. Trimming left V 0 bases short and J 0 bases short, with 18 bases between.

The sequenced sample consisted of PBMCs or T cells enriched from blood (not recorded which). The chain carries TRBV14 and TRBJ2-1; TRBD2 is a possible D gene (5 bases). The sequence was obtained from a woman in her 30s with acute COVID-19. CDR3 in DNA: TGTGCCAGCAGCCAAGATAGTCCCTGGCCTAGCACCTCCTACAATGAGCAGTTCTTC. This codes for CASSQDSPWPSTSYNEQFF.